This passage covers 2 T cell receptor beta chains from one sample sequenced in a study of T cell responses to AZD1222 COVID-19 vaccine. Assay: immunoSEQ multiplex PCR; the TCRdb copy retains only in-frame clones and omits some. Of fewer than 150,000 clones in the sample, approximately 90% are singletons; the top ten hold more than 3%. The sequenced sample was peripheral blood, obtained 28 days after the second AZD1222 dose. These receptors originate from an adult who received the AZD1222 COVID-19 vaccine.

The V and J genes are TRBV28 and TRBJ2-5; 7 bases match TRBD1. This CDR3 has 16 residues. Germline-derived CDR1 and CDR2 are MDHEN and SYDVKM. The trim removed 6 bases at V and 2 bases at J, leaving 12 bases unmatched. In nucleotides, the CDR3 is TGTGCCAGCAGGCCCCCGACAGGGAACTTACAAGAGACCCAGTACTTC. Translated, it gives CASRPPTGNLQETQYF.

This sequence joins TRBV4-1 and TRBJ1-1, with D possibly TRBD1 on 6 matching bases. The germline CDR1 and CDR2 sequences are MGHRA and YSYEKL. V shed 1 base and J shed 4 bases, with 13 bases lying between them. CDR3 length equals 15 residues. CDR3 nucleotide sequence: TGCGCCAGCAGCCAAGTAGACAGGTCGAGCACTGAAGCTTTCTTT. Translating gives CASSQVDRSSTEAFF.